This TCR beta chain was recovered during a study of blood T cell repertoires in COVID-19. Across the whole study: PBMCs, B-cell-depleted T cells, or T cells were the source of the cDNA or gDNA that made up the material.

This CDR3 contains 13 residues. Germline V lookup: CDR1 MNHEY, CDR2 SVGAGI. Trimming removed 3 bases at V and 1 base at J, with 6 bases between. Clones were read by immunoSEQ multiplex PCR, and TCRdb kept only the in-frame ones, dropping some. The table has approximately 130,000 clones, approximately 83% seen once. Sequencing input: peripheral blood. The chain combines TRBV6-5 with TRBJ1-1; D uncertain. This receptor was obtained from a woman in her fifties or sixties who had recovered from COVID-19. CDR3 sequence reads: CASSYEKNTEAFF. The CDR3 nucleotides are TGTGCCAGCAGTTATGAGAAGAACACTGAAGCTTTCTTT.